The 20 T cell receptor beta chains listed next were all sequenced from one sample in a study of response to subunit inactivated influenza vaccine. TCRdb re-called the RT-PCR reads with MiXCR, one entry per CDR3 protein. The sample has 530,000 or so distinct CDR3 sequences, 14% seen once. The source material was PBMCs from blood, sampled 11 to 12 days after vaccination. These receptor sequences come from a man aged 50-60 years who received an inactivated influenza vaccine.

This chain links TRBV12-3 or TRBV12-4 with TRBJ2-7, with D tentatively TRBD2 (6 bases). The CDR3 has 12 residues. V was clipped by 4 bases and J by 7 bases, with 11 bases between them. CDR3 in DNA: TGTGCCAGCAGTTCCCGTCGGGGGGAGCAGTACTTC. It codes for CASSSRRGEQYF.

The chain combines TRBV4-2 with TRBJ2-2; 9 bases agree with TRBD2. V shed 4 bases and J 6 bases; nucleotides not matched to a gene: 3. Germline assignment: CDR1 LGHNA and CDR2 YNFKEQ. This CDR3 spans 14 amino acids. Here the CDR3 DNA reads TGTGCCAGCAGCCCGGGACTAGCCCCCGGGGAGCTGTTTTTT. It translates to CASSPGLAPGELFF.

This clonotype was seen ten or more times. This chain connects TRBV7-2 to TRBJ1-4, with 9 positions matching TRBD1. Per the germline V gene, CDR1 is SGHTA and CDR2 is FQGNSA. This CDR3 has 14 residues. The V segment lost 4 bases and the J segment 8 bases; nucleotides outside the gene matches: 5. CDR3 DNA sequence: TGTGCCAGCAGCTCCGGGACAGGGCGAGAAAAACTGTTTTTT. The encoded protein is CASSSGTGREKLFF.

The J gene is TRBJ2-7, the V gene TRBV20-1; the D gene is possibly TRBD2 (6 bases). This CDR3 contains 12 residues. Germline CDR1 DFQATT, CDR2 SNEGSKA (reference sequence). V was trimmed by 1 base and J by 5 bases, leaving 9 bases between them. The CDR3 coding sequence is TGCAGTGCTAGAGGGGGGACTGACGAGCAGTACTTC. Encoded protein: CSARGGTDEQYF.

The chain is built from TRBV11-2 and TRBJ2-2; perhaps TRBD1 as D (6 bases). The CDR3 totals 18 residues. Trimming cost V 6 bases and J 0 bases, with 20 bases left between them. The germline V gene encodes CDR1 SGHAT and CDR2 FQNNGV. CDR3 protein: CASSFTTLTGANTGELFF. The CDR3 coding sequence is TGTGCCAGCAGTTTTACGACCCTGACAGGCGCGAACACCGGGGAGCTGTTTTTT.

This clonotype was found a few times. The genes are TRBV29-1 and TRBJ1-1; D might be TRBD1 (5 bases). The CDR3 totals 11 residues. Germline V lookup: CDR1 SQVTM, CDR2 ANQGSEA. V was trimmed by 3 bases and J by 3 bases, leaving 5 bases between them. CDR3 region: CSVEGDTEAFF. The CDR3 DNA sequence: TGCAGCGTTGAGGGGGACACTGAAGCTTTCTTT.

The chain joins TRBV20-1 to TRBJ2-1; 8 bases fit TRBD2. Trimming cost V 3 bases and J 6 bases; bases outside gene matches: 1. Germline V gene sequence: CDR1 DFQATT, CDR2 SNEGSKA (reference sequence). This CDR3 has 12 amino acids. Here the CDR3 DNA reads TGCAGTGCTAGCGGGGGGGGCAATGAGCAGTTCTTC. Encoded protein: CSASGGGNEQFF.

This clonotype occurred a few times. The V call is TRBV4-3, the J call TRBJ1-5, with a weak D call TRBD1 (5 bases). CDR1 is LGHNA and CDR2 is YSLEER in the germline V gene. V was pared by 0 bases and J by 5 bases, with 14 bases between. CDR3 length: 16 residues. This CDR3 reads CASSQDTGAGYQPQHF. As DNA, the CDR3 is TGCGCCAGCAGCCAAGATACTGGGGCGGGGTATCAGCCCCAGCATTTT.

This clonotype has only a few counts. This CDR3 reads CASSYGQGVYTDTQYF. The DNA of the CDR3 is TGCGCCAGCAGCTATGGACAGGGGGTCTACACAGATACGCAGTATTTT. This chain joins TRBV4-1 and TRBJ2-3; 10 nucleotides align to TRBD1. From germline, CDR1 is MGHRA and CDR2 YSYEKL. The ends lost 5 bases at V and 2 bases at J; junction bases unmatched: 7. The CDR3 has 16 residues.

The V gene is TRBV4-3, the J gene TRBJ1-1, with unresolved D. V was trimmed by 4 bases and J by 5 bases, leaving 14 bases between them. The CDR3 contains 14 residues. Germline CDR1 is LGHNA and CDR2 is YSLEER. In DNA, the CDR3 is TGCGCCAGCAGCCCAGAATACCGAGAAACTGAAGCTTTCTTT. It encodes CASSPEYRETEAFF.

The rearrangement uses TRBV3-1 and TRBJ1-1; no firm D call. The CDR3 runs 15 residues. Germline V gene data show CDR1 as LGHDT and CDR2 as YNNKEL (reference sequence). Trimming pared 2 bases from V and 7 bases from J, leaving 17 bases between. The CDR3 DNA is TGTGCCAGCAGCCAACGAACCGGACCCGACGGTGAAGCTTTCTTT. This encodes CASSQRTGPDGEAFF. The full variable domain, rest sourced from reference TRBV3-1 and TRBJ1-1, is DTAVSQTPKYLVTQMGNDKSIKCEQNLGHDTMYWYKQDSKKFLKIMFSYNNKELIINETVPNRFSPKSPDKAHLNLHINSLELGDSAVYFCASSQRTGPDGEAFFGQGTRLTVV.

The chain recombines TRBV5-1 with TRBJ1-2; 8 bases line up with TRBD1. The CDR3 is made up of 17 amino acids. Per the germline V gene, CDR1 is SGHRS and CDR2 is YFSETQ. V lost 4 bases, J lost 5 bases, and 16 bases stayed unmatched. In DNA, the CDR3 is TGCGCCAGCAGCCGACAGGGGCCAGGGAAAGAAGCGTATGGCTACACCTTC. This gives the protein CASSRQGPGKEAYGYTF.

This clonotype was seen a few times. This chain links TRBV29-1 with TRBJ1-2; D remains unclear. The CDR3 contains 11 residues. V was cut by 7 bases and J by 8 bases, with 14 bases left in between. CDR1 SQVTM and CDR2 ANQGSEA come from the germline V gene. CDR3 region: CSALGRRGYTF. The CDR3 coding sequence is TGCAGCGCCCTCGGACGGCGCGGCTACACCTTC.

In its sample, this clonotype was seen a few times. The chain's CDR3 is CASSARARANYGYTF. The CDR3 DNA follows: TGTGCCAGCAGTGCCAGGGCCAGGGCAAACTATGGCTACACCTTC. The chain carries TRBV2 and TRBJ1-2; a weak D match, TRBD1 (5 bases). The V end lost 4 bases, the J end lost 2 bases, and 14 bases lay between the germline ends. The germline gives CDR1 SNHLY, CDR2 FYNNEI. The CDR3 sequence is 15 residues long.

This chain joins TRBV28 and TRBJ1-5; TRBD1 matches at 7 bases. The V gene's germline CDR1 is MDHEN and CDR2 SYDVKM. With V trimmed by 2 bases and J by 5 bases, 3 bases remained unmatched. This CDR3 region has 14 residues. The chain's CDR3 is CASSLHGTDQPQHF. The CDR3 DNA follows: TGTGCCAGCAGTTTACACGGGACAGATCAGCCCCAGCATTTT.

This clonotype was detected only a few times. The V gene is TRBV5-1, the J gene TRBJ2-2; D is uncertain. Looked up from germline, CDR1 is SGHRS and CDR2 is YFSETQ. V shed 0 bases and J shed 4 bases, with 13 bases lying between them. This CDR3 has 16 residues. CDR3 in amino acids: CASSLGLWSPTGELFF. The CDR3 nucleotides are TGCGCCAGCAGCTTGGGCCTGTGGAGTCCCACCGGGGAGCTGTTTTTT. Looking up the rest from reference TRBV5-1 and TRBJ2-2 gives the full variable domain: KAGVTQTPRYLIKTRGQQVTLSCSPISGHRSVSWYQQTPGQGLQFLFEYFSETQRNKGNFPGRFSGRQFSNSRSEMNVSTLELGDSALYLCASSLGLWSPTGELFFGEGSRLTVL.

The chain combines TRBV7-8 with TRBJ1-4; tentative D call: TRBD1 (6 bases). The germline V and J ends were trimmed by 5 bases and 2 bases, with 12 bases remaining between them. The CDR3 sequence is 15 residues long. Germline CDR1 and CDR2: SGHVS and FQNEAQ. The CDR3 reads CASSLQGRTNEKLFF. The DNA of the CDR3 is TGTGCCAGCAGCCTACAGGGTAGGACTAATGAAAAACTGTTTTTT.

This sequence joins TRBV7-9 and TRBJ1-4; 7 bases align to TRBD1. CDR1 SEHNR and CDR2 FQNEAQ come from the germline V gene (reference sequence). CDR3 length: 12 residues. The trim removed 1 base at V and 17 bases at J, leaving 7 bases unmatched. CDR3 region: CASSLGDRDRFF. CDR3 sequence (DNA): TGTGCCAGCAGCTTAGGTGACAGGGACCGATTTTTT.

The chain carries TRBV2 and TRBJ2-7; D possibly uses TRBD1 or TRBD2 (5 bases each). The CDR3 has 12 amino acids. Looked up from germline, CDR1 is SNHLY and CDR2 is FYNNEI. V lost 3 bases and J lost 5, with 8 bases in between. The CDR3 coding sequence is TGTGCCAGCAGTGAGCAGGGAGACGAGCAGTACTTC. Translated: CASSEQGDEQYF.

V is TRBV5-1 and J is TRBJ2-3, with TRBD2 matching over 7 bases. Germline V CDR1 and CDR2: SGHRS, YFSETQ. The CDR3 contains 15 residues. The V gene end was trimmed by 1 base and the J gene end by 4 bases; junction bases not matched to a gene: 6. CDR3 DNA: TGCGCCAGCAGCTTGACAGCGGGGCGGGCAGATACGCAGTATTTT. It translates to CASSLTAGRADTQYF.